This T cell receptor beta chain originates from a study of CD8 T cells in ankylosing spondylitis. Library preparation for TCR beta used quantitative 5'-RACE with molecular barcodes. TCRdb reanalysed the 5' RACE reads using MiXCR and keeps one entry per CDR3 protein. Of more than 60,000 distinct CDR3 sequences in the sample, approximately 5.7% were seen once. The CDR3 runs 15 residues. CDR1 is DFQATT and CDR2 is SNEGSKA in the germline V gene (reference sequence). Trimming pared 0 bases from V and 2 bases from J, leaving 14 bases between. This clonotype was recorded at least ten times. J is TRBJ2-7 and V is TRBV20-1; the D gene is possibly TRBD1 (6 bases). The sequence came from a male donor with ankylosing spondylitis. The sample was synovial fluid, either unsorted or a sorted T cell fraction (not recorded which). CDR3 bases: TGCAGTGCTAGAGATCGCGGACAGTCCACCTACGAGCAGTACTTC. Its protein product is CSARDRGQSTYEQYF.